The clone carrying this T cell receptor beta chain has just a few counts. The CDR3 has 13 amino acids. Trimming removed 2 bases from V and 2 bases from J, with 4 bases in between. The V gene's germline CDR1 is MNHEY and CDR2 SMNVEV (reference sequence). Clones were sequenced by immunoSEQ multiplex PCR, and TCRdb holds only the in-frame ones, with some missing. The top ten clones hold about 4% of a sample with 140,000 to 150,000 clones, more than 75% of them seen once. The sample belongs to a study of blood T cell repertoires in COVID-19. The specimen sequenced was peripheral blood. This chain links TRBV27 with TRBJ2-4; D call uncertain. The TCR was taken from a man aged 60 to 75 with acute or convalescent COVID-19. DNA for the CDR3: TGTGCCAGCAGTTTAGGCCCCAAAAACATTCAGTACTTC. Translating gives CASSLGPKNIQYF.